Below, 16 T cell receptor beta chains from the same sample are listed, as sequenced in a study of T-cell reconstitution after alpha-beta-depleted transplantation in children (TCRdb year 2016). The library was made by PCR. TCRdb names Illumina HiSeq 2500 as the instrument used. TCR library preparation used molecular barcoding, with unique molecular identifiers applied to normalize quantification of the TCRbeta repertoire. TCRdb trimmed public reads at Q25 via fastp, called clones via MiXCR and kept in-frame beta chains. Entries that share a CDR3 protein sequence are merged under the most common genes and DNA. The sample table lists around 410,000 distinct CDR3 sequences, around 9.9% of them with a count of one. The ten largest clones represent 4.5% to 7% of the sample. The sample was PBMCs from the stem cell graft donor, taken from the stem cell graft. All receptors come from a human donor who donated a stem cell graft to a child with acute myeloid leukemia.

This clonotype came up a few times. The chain combines TRBV30 with TRBJ2-1; D gene ambiguous. Germline lookup yields CDR1 GTSNPN and CDR2 SVGIG (reference sequence). The CDR3 has 12 residues. Trimming took off 4 bases at V and 4 bases at J, with 8 bases between the two ends. CDR3 nucleotides: TGTGCCTGGACCCAAGTATACAATGAGCAGTTCTTC. It encodes CAWTQVYNEQFF.

The V gene is TRBV12-3 or TRBV12-4, the J gene TRBJ2-2; D is unresolved. The CDR3 is 16 amino acids. V was trimmed by 7 bases and J by 0 bases, leaving 15 bases between them. Here the CDR3 DNA reads TGTGCCAGCAAGGCCCTTTCGGACGCGAACACCGGGGAGCTGTTTTTT. Its protein is CASKALSDANTGELFF.

The sample holds a few counts of this clonotype. The gene calls are TRBV18 and TRBJ1-5; unclear D gene. The CDR3 has 15 residues. Germline V gene lookup returns CDR1 KGHSH and CDR2 LQKENI. V was clipped by 1 base and J by 4 bases, with 11 bases between them. As DNA, the CDR3 is TGTGCCAGCTCACCACGGTCGAACAGAAATCAGCCCCAGCATTTT. Its protein product is CASSPRSNRNQPQHF. Based on the CDR3 plus reference TRBV18 and TRBJ1-5, the full variable domain is NAGVMQNPRHLVRRRGQEARLRCSPMKGHSHVYWYRQLPEEGLKFMVYLQKENIIDESGMPKERFSAEFPKEGPSILRIQQVVRGDSAAYFCASSPRSNRNQPQHFGDGTRLSIL.

Only a few counts were recorded for this clonotype. The chain joins TRBV6-5 to TRBJ2-7; 13 positions match TRBD2. The CDR3 loop spans 16 amino acids. The V and J ends lost 4 bases and 5 bases, in that order; junction bases with no gene match: 8. Germline CDR1 MNHEY, CDR2 SVGAGI. CDR3 nucleotides: TGTGCCAGCAGTTCCTCCCAGGGACTAGCGGGAAACGAGCAGTACTTC. Its protein is CASSSSQGLAGNEQYF.

Ten or more counts support this clonotype. The CDR3: CASSSHRVTRTDTQYF. As DNA, the CDR3 is TGTGCCAGCAGCTCCCACAGGGTTACCCGCACAGATACGCAGTATTTT. The rearrangement links TRBV7-2 to TRBJ2-3, with a possible D match to TRBD1 (6 bases). CDR1 is SGHTA and CDR2 is FQGNSA in the germline V gene. The V and J ends lost 4 bases and 1 base respectively, with 15 bases between them. The CDR3 length is 16 residues.

The chain links TRBV11-2 to TRBJ2-2; 9 bases map to TRBD1. The CDR3 length is 17 residues. CDR1 and CDR2 from the germline V gene are SGHAT and FQNNGV. After removal of 5 bases from V and 4 bases from J, the junction contained 11 bases not matched to a gene. Here the CDR3 DNA reads TGTGCCAGCAGCCCACTAAAAAGACAGGGGGTCACCGGGGAGCTGTTTTTT. Translated, it gives CASSPLKRQGVTGELFF.

The V and J genes are TRBV10-3 and TRBJ2-1; weak D call: TRBD2 (5 bases). Germline loops: CDR1 ENHRY, CDR2 SYGVKD. The CDR3 length is 14 residues. The ends were cut back, 3 bases at V and 7 bases at J, with 13 bases in the middle. The CDR3 sequence: CAISDSTGGNEQFF. DNA of the CDR3: TGTGCCATCAGTGACTCCACCGGCGGGAATGAGCAGTTCTTC.

This clonotype was recorded many times. This chain connects TRBV9 to TRBJ2-2; D is unresolved. CDR1 is SGDLS and CDR2 is YYNGEE in the germline V gene. The CDR3 length is 19 residues. The V end was cut by 4 bases, the J end by 0 bases, with 22 bases between. The CDR3, as DNA: TGTGCCAGCAGCCCATTAATTGCGGCAGACCACGCGAACACCGGGGAGCTGTTTTTT. It translates to CASSPLIAADHANTGELFF.

The rearrangement uses TRBV5-4 and TRBJ2-3; no definite D call. Deletions cut 4 bases from V and 2 bases from J, with 8 bases between. Germline V gene data show CDR1 as SGHNT and CDR2 as YYREEE (reference sequence). The CDR3 runs to 13 residues. CDR3 sequence reads: CASSPTYTDTQYF. CDR3 nucleotide sequence: TGTGCCAGCAGCCCGACATACACAGATACGCAGTATTTT.

The V call is TRBV5-1, the J call TRBJ2-7; D is undetermined. Trimming shortened V by 3 bases and J by 0 bases, and 10 bases separated the two germline ends. From germline, CDR1 is SGHRS and CDR2 YFSETQ. The CDR3 runs to 14 residues. CDR3 sequence reads: CASSWTLSSYEQYF. The CDR3 coding sequence is TGCGCCAGCAGCTGGACCCTTAGCTCCTACGAGCAGTACTTC. Looking up the rest from reference TRBV5-1 and TRBJ2-7 gives the full variable domain: KAGVTQTPRYLIKTRGQQVTLSCSPISGHRSVSWYQQTPGQGLQFLFEYFSETQRNKGNFPGRFSGRQFSNSRSEMNVSTLELGDSALYLCASSWTLSSYEQYFGPGTRLTVT.

This clonotype was recorded a few times. The rearrangement uses TRBV20-1 and TRBJ2-7; no clear D gene. CDR3 length: 14 residues. V was cut by 6 bases and J by 1 base, with 16 bases left in between. From germline, CDR1 is DFQATT and CDR2 SNEGSKA (reference sequence). The CDR3 sequence: CSASSTHSSYEQYF. DNA for the CDR3: TGCAGTGCCAGTTCAACCCACAGTTCCTACGAGCAGTACTTC.

The chain uses TRBV5-1 and TRBJ2-1, with 10 bases lining up with TRBD2. Germline CDR1 SGHRS, CDR2 YFSETQ. The trim removed 4 bases at V and 4 bases at J, leaving 5 bases unmatched. The CDR3 loop spans 15 amino acids. CDR3 nucleotide sequence: TGCGCCAGCAGCGTTAGCGGGGGGTTTTACAATGAGCAGTTCTTC. This codes for CASSVSGGFYNEQFF.

This clonotype was detected only a few times. The chain recombines TRBV27 with TRBJ1-5; TRBD1 might be the D (5 bases). This CDR3 is built from 16 residues. CDR1 MNHEY and CDR2 SMNVEV come from the germline V gene (reference sequence). V gave up 6 bases and J gave up 2 bases, with 17 bases separating them. The CDR3 loop is CASRGSGAGGNQPQHF. The CDR3 nucleotides are TGTGCCAGCAGGGGGTCTGGGGCGGGCGGCAATCAGCCCCAGCATTTT.

This clonotype was seen only a few times. The rearrangement uses TRBV20-1 and TRBJ2-5, with TRBD1 matching over 9 bases. J gave up 2 bases and V 4 bases, and 5 bases lay outside the gene matches. The CDR3 consists of 14 residues. Germline CDR1 DFQATT, CDR2 SNEGSKA (reference sequence). The CDR3 nucleotides are TGCAGTGCTATAGACAGGGGGGATCAAGAGACCCAGTACTTC. Its protein is CSAIDRGDQETQYF.

The chain is built from TRBV7-9 and TRBJ2-2; a possible D gene is TRBD1 (6 bases). V lost 4 bases and J lost 0, with 15 bases in between. CDR1 SEHNR and CDR2 FQNEAQ come from the germline V gene (reference sequence). The CDR3 extends over 17 amino acids. The CDR3 loop reads CASSWRTGTANTGELFF. The DNA for the CDR3 is TGTGCCAGCAGCTGGAGAACAGGGACCGCGAACACCGGGGAGCTGTTTTTT.

This rearrangement joins TRBV15 to TRBJ2-1; TRBD1 matches 7 bases. With 3 bases clipped from V and 5 bases from J, the junction kept 10 bases outside the gene matches. In germline, CDR1 is LNHNV, CDR2 YYDKDF (reference sequence). The CDR3 is made up of 16 amino acids. The CDR3 sequence: CATSRTQDRSHNEQFF. The CDR3 region has the DNA TGTGCCACCAGCAGGACGCAGGACAGGAGTCACAATGAGCAGTTCTTC.